These T cell receptor beta chains were read from a single sample in a study of regulatory T cells in long-lasting Graves disease. TCRdb analysed the multiplex PCR reads with MiXCR anew, one entry per CDR3 protein. The sample holds 320,000 or so distinct CDR3 sequences, 18% seen once. Sequences were derived from peripheral blood mononuclear cells (PBMCs), sampled at new diagnosis, from a patient treated with antithyroid drugs. The receptor set was obtained from a female donor with Graves disease. Both conserved end residues are part of each CDR3. The D gene is left open where the match is weak. For some rows the clone size is stated as once, few or many, or as a class when expanded; others skip it.

D gene: TRBD1
J gene: TRBJ1-2
V gene: TRBV28
clone size: many
CDR3 protein: CASSSPGQVARF
CDR3 DNA: TGTGCCAGCAGTTCCCCGGGACAGGTGGCCCGCTTC

D gene: .
J gene: TRBJ1-6
V gene: TRBV7-9
clone size: once
CDR3 protein: CASSHTLQGAPLHF
CDR3 DNA: TGTGCCAGCAGCCATACTCTCCAGGGTGCACCCCTCCACTTT

D gene: .
J gene: TRBJ2-3
V gene: TRBV7-6
clone size: many
CDR3 protein: CASSLGARGGSDTQYF
CDR3 DNA: TGTGCCAGCAGCTTAGGTGCAAGGGGGGGGTCAGATACGCAGTATTTT

D gene: .
J gene: TRBJ2-5
V gene: TRBV20-1
clone size: many
CDR3 protein: CSVSEALYQETQYF
CDR3 DNA: TGCAGTGTTTCGGAAGCCCTGTACCAAGAGACCCAGTACTTC

D gene: .
J gene: TRBJ1-6
V gene: TRBV11-2
clone size: many
CDR3 protein: CASSPRVSYNSPLHF
CDR3 DNA: TGTGCCAGCAGCCCCAGGGTGTCCTATAATTCACCCCTCCACTTT

D gene: .
J gene: TRBJ2-1
V gene: TRBV4-1
clone size: .
CDR3 protein: CASSQVLGLQRSNEQFF
CDR3 DNA: TGCGCCAGCAGCCAAGTTTTGGGACTCCAGAGAAGCAATGAGCAGTTCTTC

D gene: .
J gene: TRBJ2-7
V gene: TRBV5-1
clone size: many
CDR3 protein: CASSLQLGKSSYEQYF
CDR3 DNA: TGCGCCAGCAGCTTGCAATTGGGCAAAAGCTCCTACGAGCAGTACTTC

D gene: TRBD1
J gene: TRBJ2-3
V gene: TRBV14
clone size: many
CDR3 protein: CASSQGGRGNTDTQYF
CDR3 DNA: TGTGCCAGCAGCCAAGGTGGCAGGGGGAACACAGATACGCAGTATTTT

D gene: TRBD2
J gene: TRBJ2-1
V gene: TRBV6-5
clone size: many
CDR3 protein: CASSYRAGGGSYNEQFF
CDR3 DNA: TGTGCCAGCAGTTATCGGGCGGGAGGAGGCTCCTACAATGAGCAGTTCTTC

D gene: .
J gene: TRBJ2-7
V gene: TRBV11-2
clone size: many
CDR3 protein: CASSSKGGLSYEQYF
CDR3 DNA: TGTGCCAGCAGCTCTAAGGGGGGTCTCTCCTACGAGCAGTACTTC

D gene: .
J gene: TRBJ2-3
V gene: TRBV12-3/TRBV12-4
clone size: few
CDR3 protein: CASSLALGVDTDTQYF
CDR3 DNA: TGTGCCAGCAGTTTAGCGTTAGGGGTTGACACAGATACGCAGTATTTT

D gene: .
J gene: TRBJ1-3
V gene: TRBV6-9
clone size: few
CDR3 protein: CASSYGWGNTIYF
CDR3 DNA: TGTGCCAGCAGTTACGGGTGGGGAAACACCATATATTTT

D gene: .
J gene: TRBJ1-4
V gene: TRBV12-3/TRBV12-4
clone size: many
CDR3 protein: CASSLWTATNEKLFF
CDR3 DNA: TGTGCCAGCAGTTTATGGACAGCAACTAATGAAAAACTGTTTTTT

D gene: .
J gene: TRBJ2-1
V gene: TRBV24-1
clone size: .
CDR3 protein: CATSDRRDSGNEQFF
CDR3 DNA: TGTGCCACCAGTGATAGGCGGGATAGCGGCAATGAGCAGTTCTTC

D gene: .
J gene: TRBJ2-1
V gene: TRBV13
clone size: many
CDR3 protein: CASSLASADEQFF
CDR3 DNA: TGTGCCAGCAGCTTGGCTAGCGCGGATGAGCAGTTCTTC

D gene: TRBD2
J gene: TRBJ2-7
V gene: TRBV27
clone size: .
CDR3 protein: CASSLLRERGNYEQYF
CDR3 DNA: TGTGCCAGCAGTTTACTTAGGGAGCGGGGCAACTACGAGCAGTACTTC

D gene: TRBD1
J gene: TRBJ1-1
V gene: TRBV18
clone size: .
CDR3 protein: CASSPPGQMMNTEAFF
CDR3 DNA: TGTGCCAGCTCACCACCGGGACAGATGATGAACACTGAAGCTTTCTTT

D gene: .
J gene: TRBJ1-6
V gene: TRBV2
clone size: .
CDR3 protein: CASSAGTSSYNSPLHF
CDR3 DNA: TGTGCCAGCAGTGCAGGGACGAGCTCCTATAATTCACCCCTCCACTTT

D gene: TRBD2
J gene: TRBJ2-5
V gene: TRBV2
clone size: few
CDR3 protein: CASSEGLAGVKGTQYF
CDR3 DNA: TGTGCCAGCAGTGAGGGACTAGCGGGAGTGAAGGGGACCCAGTACTTC

D gene: .
J gene: TRBJ1-3
V gene: TRBV30
clone size: many
CDR3 protein: CAWSVPGRPSGNTIYF
CDR3 DNA: TGTGCCTGGAGTGTACCAGGGAGGCCTTCTGGAAACACCATATATTTT

D gene: .
J gene: TRBJ1-5
V gene: TRBV3-1
clone size: many
CDR3 protein: CASSQDPGGDSNQPQHF
CDR3 DNA: TGTGCCAGCAGCCAAGATCCGGGGGGTGATAGCAATCAGCCCCAGCATTTT

D gene: .
J gene: TRBJ2-3
V gene: TRBV30
clone size: medium-sized
CDR3 protein: CAWRGTYTDTQYF
CDR3 DNA: TGTGCCTGGAGGGGGACTTACACAGATACGCAGTATTTT

D gene: TRBD1
J gene: TRBJ1-5
V gene: TRBV19
clone size: many
CDR3 protein: CASAYRGYGNQPQHF
CDR3 DNA: TGTGCCAGCGCTTACAGGGGGTACGGCAATCAGCCCCAGCATTTT

D gene: .
J gene: TRBJ1-4
V gene: TRBV7-7
clone size: many
CDR3 protein: CASSPHREGKLFF
CDR3 DNA: TGTGCTAGCAGCCCCCACAGGGAGGGAAAACTGTTTTTT

D gene: TRBD2
J gene: TRBJ2-7
V gene: TRBV19
clone size: .
CDR3 protein: CATSPRDYTYEQYF
CDR3 DNA: TGTGCCACCTCACCGAGGGACTACACCTACGAGCAGTACTTC

D gene: .
J gene: TRBJ2-5
V gene: TRBV7-8
clone size: many
CDR3 protein: CASSHPETQYF
CDR3 DNA: TGTGCCAGCAGCCATCCAGAGACCCAGTACTTC

D gene: .
J gene: TRBJ2-3
V gene: TRBV11-2
clone size: many
CDR3 protein: CASSLEGARGTDTQYF
CDR3 DNA: TGTGCCAGCAGCTTAGAGGGGGCGCGCGGCACAGATACGCAGTATTTT

D gene: TRBD1
J gene: TRBJ1-1
V gene: TRBV20-1
clone size: many
CDR3 protein: CSARDGLQGVDTEAFF
CDR3 DNA: TGCAGTGCTAGAGATGGGCTACAGGGGGTCGATACTGAAGCTTTCTTT

D gene: TRBD1
J gene: TRBJ1-2
V gene: TRBV7-3
clone size: many
CDR3 protein: CASSLQGVDGYTF
CDR3 DNA: TGTGCCAGCAGCTTACAGGGGGTTGATGGCTACACCTTC

D gene: TRBD1
J gene: TRBJ1-2
V gene: TRBV19
clone size: many
CDR3 protein: CASSPKGTGGRYGYTF
CDR3 DNA: TGTGCCAGTAGTCCAAAGGGGACAGGGGGGCGGTATGGCTACACCTTC

D gene: .
J gene: TRBJ1-1
V gene: TRBV18
clone size: .
CDR3 protein: CASSPTVMNTEAFF
CDR3 DNA: TGTGCCAGCTCACCGACAGTTATGAACACTGAAGCTTTCTTT

D gene: TRBD2
J gene: TRBJ2-3
V gene: TRBV7-2
clone size: many
CDR3 protein: CASSLRATSGGFTDTQYF
CDR3 DNA: TGTGCCAGCAGCTTAAGGGCGACTAGCGGAGGGTTCACAGATACGCAGTATTTT

D gene: TRBD2
J gene: TRBJ2-1
V gene: TRBV19
clone size: .
CDR3 protein: CASTLGLECNEQFF
CDR3 DNA: TGTGCCAGTACCCTGGGACTAGAATGCAATGAGCAGTTCTTC

D gene: TRBD2
J gene: TRBJ2-1
V gene: TRBV10-2
clone size: many
CDR3 protein: CASKVPPSGSNHNEQFF
CDR3 DNA: TGCGCCAGCAAAGTCCCACCGAGCGGGAGCAATCACAATGAGCAGTTCTTC

D gene: .
J gene: TRBJ2-3
V gene: TRBV27
clone size: many
CDR3 protein: CASSLWGTGDTQYF
CDR3 DNA: TGTGCCAGCAGTTTATGGGGGACCGGAGATACGCAGTATTTT

D gene: .
J gene: TRBJ2-7
V gene: TRBV28
clone size: .
CDR3 protein: CASTPGGTSYEQYF
CDR3 DNA: TGTGCCAGCACCCCCGGGGGAACTTCCTACGAGCAGTACTTC

D gene: .
J gene: TRBJ1-6
V gene: TRBV27
clone size: .
CDR3 protein: CASSLEGSYNSPLHF
CDR3 DNA: TGTGCCAGCAGTTTGGAGGGCTCCTATAATTCACCCCTCCACTTT